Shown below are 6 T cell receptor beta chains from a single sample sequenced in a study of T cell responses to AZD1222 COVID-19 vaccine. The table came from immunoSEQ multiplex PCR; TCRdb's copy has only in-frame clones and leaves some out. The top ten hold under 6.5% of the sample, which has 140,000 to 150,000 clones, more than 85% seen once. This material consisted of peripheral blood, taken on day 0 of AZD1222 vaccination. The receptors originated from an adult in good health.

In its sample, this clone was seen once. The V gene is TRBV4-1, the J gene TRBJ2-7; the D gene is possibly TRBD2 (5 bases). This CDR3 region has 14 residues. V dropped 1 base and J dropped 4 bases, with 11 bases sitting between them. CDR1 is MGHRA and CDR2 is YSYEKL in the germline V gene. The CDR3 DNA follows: TGCGCCAGCAGCCAAGGGGGAGATCTATACGAGCAGTACTTC. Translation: CASSQGGDLYEQYF.

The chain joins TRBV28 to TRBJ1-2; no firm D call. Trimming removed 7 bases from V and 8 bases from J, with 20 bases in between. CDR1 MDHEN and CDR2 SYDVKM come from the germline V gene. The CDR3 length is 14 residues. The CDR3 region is CASTYSPSGGGYTF. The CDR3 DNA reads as TGTGCCAGCACCTATTCCCCGTCGGGAGGGGGCTACACCTTC.

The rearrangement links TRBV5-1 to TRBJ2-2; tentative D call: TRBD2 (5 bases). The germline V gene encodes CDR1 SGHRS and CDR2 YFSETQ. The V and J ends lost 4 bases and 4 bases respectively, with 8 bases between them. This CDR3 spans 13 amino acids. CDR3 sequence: CASSPEVTGELFF. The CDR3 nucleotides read TGCGCCAGCAGCCCGGAGGTCACCGGGGAGCTGTTTTTT.

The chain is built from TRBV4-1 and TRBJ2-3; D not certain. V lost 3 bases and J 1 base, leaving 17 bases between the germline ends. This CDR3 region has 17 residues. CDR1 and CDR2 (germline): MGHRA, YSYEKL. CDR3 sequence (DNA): TGCGCCAGCAGCCATCCCTACAAGGGTACGGGCACAGATACGCAGTATTTT. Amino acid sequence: CASSHPYKGTGTDTQYF.

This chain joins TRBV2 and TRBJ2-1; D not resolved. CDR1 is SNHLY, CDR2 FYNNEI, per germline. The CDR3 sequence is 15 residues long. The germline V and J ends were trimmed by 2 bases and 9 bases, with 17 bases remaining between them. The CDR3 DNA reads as TGTGCCAGCAGTGAACCGGGCCCACCTTGGGGTGAGCAGTTCTTC. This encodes CASSEPGPPWGEQFF.

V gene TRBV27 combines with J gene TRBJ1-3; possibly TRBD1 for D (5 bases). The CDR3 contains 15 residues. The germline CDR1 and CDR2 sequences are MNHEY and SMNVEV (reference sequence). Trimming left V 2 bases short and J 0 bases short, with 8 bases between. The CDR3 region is CASSLDDSSGNTIYF. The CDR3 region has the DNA TGTGCCAGCAGTTTAGACGACAGCTCTGGAAACACCATATATTTT.